Following are 11 T cell receptor beta chains from one sample sequenced in a study of OX40 agonist ivuxolimab in advanced cancers. Produced via immunoSEQ multiplex PCR; TCRdb's table is partial and in-frame only. This sample has more than 45,000 clones, with around 90% found just once. The material was CD4+ or CD8+ T cells sorted from blood, obtained in a trial of the OX40 agonist ivuxolimab. These receptors all stem from an adult with an advanced solid tumor such as melanoma, head and neck, liver or kidney cancer.

V is TRBV10-1 and J is TRBJ2-3; the D is unclear. V shed 4 bases and J shed 6 bases, with 14 bases lying between them. The V gene's germline CDR1 is WNHNN and CDR2 SYGVQD (reference sequence). The CDR3 extends over 14 amino acids. CDR3 sequence reads: CASSGAADPDTQYF. The CDR3 DNA follows: TGCGCCAGCAGTGGCGCTGCCGATCCGGATACGCAGTATTTT.

The V gene is TRBV9, the J gene TRBJ2-1; 9 bases agree with TRBD2. The V and J ends lost 4 bases and 5 bases, in that order; junction bases with no gene match: 7. This CDR3 has 15 amino acids. CDR1 and CDR2 (germline): SGDLS, YYNGEE. CDR3 amino acids: CASSPGTSPDNEQFF. In DNA form, the CDR3 reads TGTGCCAGCAGCCCGGGGACTAGCCCTGACAATGAGCAGTTCTTC. Complete variable domain (other parts from reference TRBV9 and TRBJ2-1): DSGVTQTPKHLITATGQRVTLRCSPRSGDLSVYWYQQSLDQGLQFLIQYYNGEERAKGNILERFSAQQFPDLHSELNLSSLELGDSALYFCASSPGTSPDNEQFFGPGTRLTVL.

This chain joins TRBV14 and TRBJ2-1; maybe TRBD1 (6 bases). Deletions cut 4 bases from V and 3 bases from J, with 10 bases between. CDR1 and CDR2 from the germline V gene are SGHDN and FVKESK. The CDR3 contains 14 residues. CDR3 DNA: TGTGCCAGCAGCCCGGGACAACGCTACAATGAGCAGTTCTTC. Its protein product is CASSPGQRYNEQFF.

The genes are TRBV9 and TRBJ1-2; D uncertain. The CDR3 is made up of 11 amino acids. The V gene's germline CDR1 is SGDLS and CDR2 YYNGEE. Trimming cost V 4 bases and J 8 bases, with 9 bases left between them. The CDR3 sequence is CASSSGPGYTF. The DNA of the CDR3 is TGTGCCAGCAGCAGCGGGCCGGGCTACACCTTC.

This chain connects TRBV5-1 to TRBJ1-1; D call uncertain. V lost 0 bases and J 5 bases, leaving 8 bases between the germline ends. The germline gives CDR1 SGHRS, CDR2 YFSETQ. This CDR3 is 13 amino acids long. The CDR3 loop is CASSLALLTEAFF. CDR3 bases: TGCGCCAGCAGCTTGGCCTTGCTTACTGAAGCTTTCTTT.

The chain combines TRBV4-2 with TRBJ2-2, with TRBD1 matching 9 bases. With V trimmed by 1 base and J by 3 bases, 9 bases remained unmatched. Per the germline V gene, CDR1 is LGHNA and CDR2 is YNFKEQ. The CDR3 extends over 18 amino acids. The CDR3 nucleotides read TGTGCCAGCAGCCAAGGGACAACCGGGACAGGGTACACCGGGGAGCTGTTTTTT. It encodes CASSQGTTGTGYTGELFF.

The V call is TRBV7-9, the J call TRBJ2-3; D assignment may be TRBD1 or TRBD2 (5 bases each). CDR3 length: 13 amino acids. Germline-derived CDR1 and CDR2 are SEHNR and FQNEAQ (reference sequence). Trimming removed 3 bases from V and 2 bases from J, with 6 bases in between. As DNA, the CDR3 is TGTGCCAGCAGCTTGGGGGACACAGATACGCAGTATTTT. Translation gives CASSLGDTDTQYF.

CDR3 nucleotides: TGTGCCAGCAGCTTAGGCGGGGGGGCCGGGGAGCTGTTTTTT. Protein: CASSLGGGAGELFF. The rearrangement links TRBV7-2 to TRBJ2-2; 9 nucleotides align to TRBD2. The germline V gene has CDR1 SGHTA and CDR2 FQGNSA. The V and J ends lost 1 base and 6 bases, in that order; junction bases with no gene match: 0. The CDR3 is made up of 14 amino acids.

This rearrangement joins TRBV27 to TRBJ2-7; no clear D gene. Germline V CDR1 and CDR2: MNHEY, SMNVEV (reference sequence). The CDR3 is 13 amino acids. Trimming took off 6 bases at V and 2 bases at J, with 11 bases between the two ends. The CDR3 DNA reads TGTGCCAGCAGCTCCGGCGGCCCCTACGAGCAGTACTTC. Encoded protein: CASSSGGPYEQYF.

This clone was seen just once. The V and J genes are TRBV27 and TRBJ2-7; D perhaps matches TRBD2 (6 bases). Trimming removed 0 bases from V and 2 bases from J, with 11 bases in between. The germline V gene encodes CDR1 MNHEY and CDR2 SMNVEV (reference sequence). This CDR3 contains 15 residues. CDR3: CASSLSSGPTYEQYF. As DNA, the CDR3 is TGTGCCAGCAGTTTATCCAGCGGGCCGACCTACGAGCAGTACTTC.

This clone was seen a single time. A far more abundant clone sits one base away, making this likely a read error. V is TRBV5-1 and J is TRBJ1-2; 8 nucleotides align to TRBD1. V was clipped by 1 base and J by 8 bases; unmatched bases: 7. CDR3 length equals 14 residues. Germline values: CDR1 SGHRS, CDR2 YFSETQ. CDR3 in DNA: TGCGCCAGCAGCTTGTTGTGGACAGGGAACGGCTACACCTTC. Protein sequence: CASSLLWTGNGYTF.